This entry lists 16 T cell receptor beta chains sequenced from one sample in a study of T cells after yellow fever vaccination. TCRdb ran MiXCR on the 5' RACE reads and lists one entry per CDR3 protein. Of about 580,000 distinct CDR3 sequences in the sample, about 17% are singletons; the top ten hold 15% to 20%. Material: PBMCs, obtained around 5 days after the first yellow fever vaccination. The receptors stem from a young man who received the YFV17D yellow fever vaccine.

This clonotype occurred a few times. The chain uses TRBV6-1 and TRBJ2-7; maybe TRBD1 (5 bases). The CDR3 extends over 14 amino acids. The V end was cut by 1 base, the J end by 4 bases, with 11 bases between. Germline loops: CDR1 MNHNS, CDR2 SASEGT. The CDR3 nucleotides read TGTGCCAGCAGTGAAGAGGTCAGGGTGTACGAGCAGTACGTC. Translation gives CASSEEVRVYEQYV.

This clonotype appeared once. The chain has TRBV19 and TRBJ2-5, with no clear D. The germline V and J ends were trimmed by 9 bases and 5 bases, with 16 bases remaining between them. The CDR3 runs to 13 residues. Germline V gene data show CDR1 as LNHDA and CDR2 as SQIVND (reference sequence). The CDR3 DNA reads TGTGCCAGCGCGGCCGGGTATGGGGAGACCCAGTACTTC. It specifies CASAAGYGETQYF.

This clonotype was seen a few times. The V gene is TRBV4-2, the J gene TRBJ2-3; 9 nucleotides line up with TRBD2. CDR1 is LGHNA, CDR2 YNFKEQ, per germline. After removal of 1 base from V and 2 bases from J, the junction contained 7 bases not matched to a gene. The CDR3 consists of 17 residues. CDR3 in amino acids: CASSQGSLAGATDTQYF. Here the CDR3 DNA reads TGTGCCAGCAGCCAAGGGTCTTTAGCGGGGGCCACAGATACGCAGTATTTT.

This clonotype was observed many times. This chain connects TRBV3-1 to TRBJ1-1; D unclear. This CDR3 contains 11 residues. Germline-derived CDR1 and CDR2 are LGHDT and YNNKEL (reference sequence). V lost 1 base and J 11 bases, leaving 8 bases between the germline ends. The CDR3 sequence: CASSQGQAAFF. CDR3 coding DNA: TGTGCCAGCAGCCAAGGGCAGGCGGCTTTCTTT.

In its sample, this clonotype was seen a few times. The CDR3 DNA reads TGTGCCAGCTCACCCACACAGGGGAGTAACAATCAGCCCCAGCATTTT. Translation: CASSPTQGSNNQPQHF. V usage is TRBV18 and J usage is TRBJ1-5, with TRBD1 matching over 7 bases. The CDR3 consists of 16 residues. Unmatched junction bases numbered 8, after V lost 3 bases and J lost 3 bases. Germline V gene sequence: CDR1 KGHSH, CDR2 LQKENI.

The chain combines TRBV7-2 with TRBJ1-5, with D uncertain. The V and J ends lost 3 bases and 15 bases respectively, with 18 bases between them. CDR3 size: 13 residues. Germline V gene lookup returns CDR1 SGHTA and CDR2 FQGNSA. The CDR3 loop is CASSFGVSSRRHF. Written as DNA, the CDR3 is TGTGCCAGCAGCTTCGGGGTGAGTTCCCGGCGGCATTTT.

The rearrangement joins TRBV7-2 to TRBJ1-6; D call uncertain. The CDR3 sequence is 12 residues long. CDR1 SGHTA and CDR2 FQGNSA come from the germline V gene. The ends were cut back, 1 base at V and 11 bases at J, with 6 bases in the middle. The CDR3 coding sequence is TGTGCCAGCAGCTTAGTCGTCACACCCCTCCACTTT. Translating it yields CASSLVVTPLHF.

The rearrangement joins TRBV10-3 to TRBJ2-1; 9 positions agree with TRBD1. The CDR3 loop spans 14 amino acids. Trimming removed 5 bases from V and 7 bases from J; junction bases left unmatched: 6. Germline CDR1 and CDR2: ENHRY and SYGVKD. The CDR3 region is CAISPGTGFNEQFF. CDR3 DNA sequence: TGTGCCATCAGTCCCGGGACAGGGTTTAATGAGCAGTTCTTC.

As to this clonotype: At one of its ends the junction is not consistent with the germline gene, which may arise from a read error. The CDR3, as DNA: TGTGCCAGCAGCCTAGCTTTGGGACCAGATACGCAGTATTTT. This translates into CASSLALGPDTQYF. V and J are TRBV7-2 and TRBJ2-3; D assignment may be TRBD1 or TRBD2 (5 bases each). Per germline, CDR1 SGHTA and CDR2 FQGNSA. This CDR3 is 14 amino acids long.

This clonotype was counted a few times. This sequence joins TRBV5-6 and TRBJ2-3, with D unclear. CDR1 and CDR2 (germline): SGHDT, YYEEEE. The CDR3 length is 14 residues. The V gene lost 3 bases and the J gene lost 2 bases, with 10 bases spanning the gap. The CDR3 DNA sequence: TGTGCCAGCAGCTCGTACGGTCCCACAGATACGCAGTATTTT. This translates into CASSSYGPTDTQYF.

This clonotype was counted at least ten times. This chain joins TRBV12-3 or TRBV12-4 and TRBJ1-5; TRBD1 agrees at 8 bases. The CDR3 has 16 residues. Losses at the gene ends were 3 bases for V and 2 bases for J; bases not matched to a gene: 6. CDR3 loop: CASSLRTGMGNQPQHF. In DNA form, the CDR3 reads TGTGCCAGCAGTTTGAGGACAGGGATGGGCAATCAGCCCCAGCATTTT.

Only a few counts were recorded for this clonotype. The chain combines TRBV6-1 with TRBJ2-1, with D possibly being TRBD1 (7 bases). The CDR3 runs to 15 residues. Trimming pared 5 bases from V and 6 bases from J, leaving 17 bases between. Germline CDR1 reads MNHNS; CDR2 reads SASEGT. The CDR3 DNA sequence: TGTGCCAGCAGTCGGGGGATGGACAGGTTCAATGAGCAGTTCTTC. It codes for CASSRGMDRFNEQFF.

In its sample, this clonotype was seen a few times. The chain recombines TRBV14 with TRBJ2-5; the D is unclear. The CDR3 contains 13 residues. Germline V gives CDR1 SGHDN, CDR2 FVKESK. V lost 3 bases to trimming and J lost 3 bases, with 8 bases between them. This CDR3 reads CASSQRQKETQYF. The CDR3 DNA sequence: TGTGCCAGCAGCCAGAGGCAGAAAGAGACCCAGTACTTC.

This clonotype has more than one count but fewer than ten. The gene calls are TRBV29-1 and TRBJ2-3; D gene ambiguous. V was shortened by 7 bases and J by 4 bases, with 12 bases between the two germline ends. There are 12 residues in the CDR3. The V gene's germline CDR1 is SQVTM and CDR2 ANQGSEA. Here the CDR3 DNA reads TGCAGCGCGTCGGTTTGGGCAGATACGCAGTATTTT. As protein: CSASVWADTQYF.

The chain has TRBV12-5 and TRBJ2-5; D gene uncertain. The length of the CDR3 is 11 residues. The V and J ends lost 6 bases and 4 bases respectively, with 6 bases between them. The germline V gene has CDR1 LGHNT and CDR2 FRNRAP. This CDR3 is CASGQRETQYF. In nucleotides, the CDR3 is TGTGCTAGTGGCCAGAGAGAGACCCAGTACTTC.

This clonotype has only a few counts. The V and J genes are TRBV7-2 and TRBJ1-1; D not certain. The V gene lost 5 bases and the J gene lost 0 bases, with 16 bases spanning the gap. Germline CDR1 SGHTA, CDR2 FQGNSA. This CDR3 is 16 amino acids long. CDR3 loop: CASSALFAPVNTEAFF. In DNA form, the CDR3 reads TGTGCCAGCAGCGCCCTCTTCGCTCCGGTGAACACTGAAGCTTTCTTT. The complete variable domain, with remaining parts taken from reference TRBV7-2 and TRBJ1-1, reads GAGVSQSPSNKVTEKGKDVELRCDPISGHTALYWYRQSLGQGLEFLIYFQGNSAPDKSGLPSDRFSAERTGGSVSTLTIQRTQQEDSAVYLCASSALFAPVNTEAFFGQGTRLTVV.